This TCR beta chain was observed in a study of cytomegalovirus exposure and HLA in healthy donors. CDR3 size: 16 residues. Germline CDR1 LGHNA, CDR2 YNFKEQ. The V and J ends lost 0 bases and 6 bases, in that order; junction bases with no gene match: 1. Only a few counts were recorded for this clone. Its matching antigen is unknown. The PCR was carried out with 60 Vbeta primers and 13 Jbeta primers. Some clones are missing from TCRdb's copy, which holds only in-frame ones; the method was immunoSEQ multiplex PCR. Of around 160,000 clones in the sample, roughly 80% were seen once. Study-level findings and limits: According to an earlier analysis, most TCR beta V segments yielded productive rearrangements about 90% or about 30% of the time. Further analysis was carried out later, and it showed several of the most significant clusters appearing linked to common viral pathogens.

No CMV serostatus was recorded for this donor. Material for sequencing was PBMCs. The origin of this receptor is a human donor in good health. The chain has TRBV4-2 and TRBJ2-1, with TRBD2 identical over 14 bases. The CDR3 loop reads CASSQDGLAGGNEQFF. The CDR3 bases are TGTGCCAGCAGCCAAGATGGACTAGCGGGGGGCAATGAGCAGTTCTTC.